This T cell receptor beta chain is drawn from a study of blood T cell repertoires in COVID-19. Turning to the study itself: Both acute and convalescent COVID-19 samples were obtained from the United States, Italy and Spain. PBMCs, B-cell-depleted T cells, or T cells were the source of the cDNA or gDNA that made up the material.

Original methodology: By means of reference gene primer amplification, nucleated cell counts were estimated. The data were produced by immunoSEQ multiplex PCR, yet TCRdb's version contains in-frame clones alone and is incomplete. V and J calls and clone size follow that table, whereas D and trimming were derived from the DNA. Seen here are 100,000 or so clones, about nine tenths observed once, and the top ten hold approximately 4.1%. Trimming at V came to 3 bases and at J to 8 bases, leaving 6 bases not matched to a gene. There are 16 residues in the CDR3. Germline V gene lookup returns CDR1 SGHRS and CDR2 YFSETQ.

The clonotype originates from a woman in her forties or fifties in a cohort sampled during active COVID-19. This rearrangement joins TRBV5-1 to TRBJ2-1, with 15 bases identical to TRBD2. Sequenced sample: peripheral blood. The CDR3 nucleotides are TGCGCCAGCAGCTCCGGGACTAGCGGGGGGAAGGATGAGCAGTTCTTC. The encoded protein is CASSSGTSGGKDEQFF.